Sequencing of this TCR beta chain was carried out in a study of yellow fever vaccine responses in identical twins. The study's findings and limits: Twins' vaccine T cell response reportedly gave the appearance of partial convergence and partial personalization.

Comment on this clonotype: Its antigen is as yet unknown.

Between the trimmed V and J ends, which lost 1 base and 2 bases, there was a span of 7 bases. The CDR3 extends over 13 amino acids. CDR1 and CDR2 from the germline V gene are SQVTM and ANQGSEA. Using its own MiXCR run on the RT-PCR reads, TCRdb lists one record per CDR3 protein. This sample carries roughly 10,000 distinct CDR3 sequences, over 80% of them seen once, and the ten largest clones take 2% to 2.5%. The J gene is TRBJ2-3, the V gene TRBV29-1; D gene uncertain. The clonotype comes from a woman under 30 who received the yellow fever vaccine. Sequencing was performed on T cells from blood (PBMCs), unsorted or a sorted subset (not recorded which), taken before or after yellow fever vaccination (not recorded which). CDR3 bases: TGCAGCGTTGAAGGCGGATTCACAGATACGCAGTATTTT. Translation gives CSVEGGFTDTQYF.